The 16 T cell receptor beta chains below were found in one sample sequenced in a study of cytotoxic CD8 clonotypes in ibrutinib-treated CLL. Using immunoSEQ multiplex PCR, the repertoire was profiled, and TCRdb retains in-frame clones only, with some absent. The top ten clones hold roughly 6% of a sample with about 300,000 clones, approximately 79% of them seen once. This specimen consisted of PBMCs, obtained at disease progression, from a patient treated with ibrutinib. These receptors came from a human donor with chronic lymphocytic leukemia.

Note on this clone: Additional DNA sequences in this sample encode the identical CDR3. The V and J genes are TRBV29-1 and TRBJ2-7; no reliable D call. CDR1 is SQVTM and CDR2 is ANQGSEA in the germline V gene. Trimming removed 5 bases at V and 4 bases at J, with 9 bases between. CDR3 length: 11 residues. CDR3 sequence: CSVLWGYEQYF. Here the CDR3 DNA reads TGCAGCGTTCTTTGGGGATACGAGCAGTACTTC.

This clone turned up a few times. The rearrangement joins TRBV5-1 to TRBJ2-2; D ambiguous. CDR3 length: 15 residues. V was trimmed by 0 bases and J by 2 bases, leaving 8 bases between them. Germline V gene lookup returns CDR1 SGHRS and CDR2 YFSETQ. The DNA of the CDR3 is TGCGCCAGCAGCTTGGAAGGAATTAACACCGGGGAGCTGTTTTTT. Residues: CASSLEGINTGELFF.

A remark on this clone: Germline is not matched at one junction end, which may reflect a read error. CDR3 nucleotides: TGTGCCAGCAGTTTAGCGGGGGGGCCCTCTGAGCAGTTCTTC. Its protein product is CASSLAGGPSEQFF. The rearrangement uses TRBV11-2 and TRBJ2-1; 11 positions match TRBD2. From germline, CDR1 is SGHAT and CDR2 FQNNGV. The CDR3 spans 14 residues.

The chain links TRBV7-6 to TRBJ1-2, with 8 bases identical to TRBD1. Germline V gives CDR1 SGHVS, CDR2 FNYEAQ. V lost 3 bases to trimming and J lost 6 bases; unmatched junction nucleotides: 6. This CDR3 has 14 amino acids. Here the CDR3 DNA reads TGTGCCAGCAGCTTTCGGACAGGGTCGGATGGCTACACCTTC. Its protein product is CASSFRTGSDGYTF.

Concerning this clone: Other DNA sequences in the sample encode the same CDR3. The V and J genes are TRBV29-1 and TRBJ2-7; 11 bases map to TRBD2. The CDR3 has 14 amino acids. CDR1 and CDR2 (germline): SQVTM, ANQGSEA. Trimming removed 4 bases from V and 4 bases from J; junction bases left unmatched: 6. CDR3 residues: CSVVGLAGAYEQYF. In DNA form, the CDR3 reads TGCAGCGTTGTCGGACTAGCGGGCGCTTACGAGCAGTACTTC.

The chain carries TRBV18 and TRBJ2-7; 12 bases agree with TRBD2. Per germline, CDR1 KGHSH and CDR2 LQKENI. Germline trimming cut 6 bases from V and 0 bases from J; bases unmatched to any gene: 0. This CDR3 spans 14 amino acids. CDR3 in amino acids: CASSTSGSSYEQYF. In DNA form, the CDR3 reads TGTGCCAGCTCGACTAGCGGGAGCTCCTACGAGCAGTACTTC.

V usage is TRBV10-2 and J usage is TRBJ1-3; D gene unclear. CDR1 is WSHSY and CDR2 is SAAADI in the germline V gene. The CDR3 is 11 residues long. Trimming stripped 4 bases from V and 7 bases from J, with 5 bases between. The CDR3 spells CASSVGNTIYF. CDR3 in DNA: TGCGCCAGCAGTGTAGGGAACACCATATATTTT.

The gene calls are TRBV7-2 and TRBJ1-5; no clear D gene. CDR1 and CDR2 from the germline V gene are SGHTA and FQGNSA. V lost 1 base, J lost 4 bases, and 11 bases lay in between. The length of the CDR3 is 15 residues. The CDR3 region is CASSLGVWQNQPQHF. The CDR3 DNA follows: TGTGCCAGCAGCTTAGGTGTTTGGCAGAATCAGCCCCAGCATTTT.

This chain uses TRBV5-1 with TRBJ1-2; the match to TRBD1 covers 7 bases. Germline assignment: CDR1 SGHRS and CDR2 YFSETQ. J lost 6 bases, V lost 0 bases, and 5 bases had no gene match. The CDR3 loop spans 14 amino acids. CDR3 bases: TGCGCCAGCAGCTTGGGACAGGGCTCTAATGGCTACACCTTC. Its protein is CASSLGQGSNGYTF.

The CDR3, as DNA: TGTGCCAGCAGCTTATGGGGGACAGGGGGCCCTGCCGGGGAGCTGTTTTTT. Its protein product is CASSLWGTGGPAGELFF. V is TRBV7-3 and J is TRBJ2-2; 12 positions match TRBD1. The germline V gene has CDR1 SGHTA and CDR2 FQGTGA. Trimming cost V 2 bases and J 6 bases; bases outside gene matches: 7. The CDR3 spans 17 residues.

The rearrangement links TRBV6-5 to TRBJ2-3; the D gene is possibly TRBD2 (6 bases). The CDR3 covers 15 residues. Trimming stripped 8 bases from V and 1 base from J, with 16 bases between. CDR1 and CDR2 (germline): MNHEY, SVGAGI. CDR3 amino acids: CASAKLAAGTDTQYF. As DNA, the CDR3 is TGTGCCAGCGCTAAACTAGCTGCAGGCACAGATACGCAGTATTTT.

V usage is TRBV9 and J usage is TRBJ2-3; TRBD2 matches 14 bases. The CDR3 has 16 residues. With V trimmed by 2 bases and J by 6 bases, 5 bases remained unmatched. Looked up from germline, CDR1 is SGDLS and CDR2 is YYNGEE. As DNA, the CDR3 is TGTGCCAGCAGCGTTGGACTAGCGGGAGGTCTTGATACGCAGTATTTT. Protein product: CASSVGLAGGLDTQYF.

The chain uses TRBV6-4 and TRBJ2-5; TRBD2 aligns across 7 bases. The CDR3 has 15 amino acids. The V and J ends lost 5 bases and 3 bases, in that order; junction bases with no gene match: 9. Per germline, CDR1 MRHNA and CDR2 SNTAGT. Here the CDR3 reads CASSPLAGAEETQYF. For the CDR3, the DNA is TGTGCCAGCAGTCCCCTGGCGGGAGCGGAAGAGACCCAGTACTTC.

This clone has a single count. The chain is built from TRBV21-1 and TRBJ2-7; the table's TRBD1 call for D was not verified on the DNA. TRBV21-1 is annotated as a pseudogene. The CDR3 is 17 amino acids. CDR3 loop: CASSKVAEDSLPHEQYF. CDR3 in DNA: TGTGCCAGCAGCAAAGTGGCGGAAGACAGCCTTCCGCACGAGCAGTACTTC.

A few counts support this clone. The CDR3 spells CASSVNPYDEDYGYTF. CDR3 in DNA: TGTGCCAGCAGCGTAAACCCTTACGATGAGGACTATGGCTACACCTTC. J is TRBJ1-2 and V is TRBV9; D remains ambiguous. V gave up 1 base and J gave up 3 bases, with 16 bases separating them. In germline, CDR1 is SGDLS, CDR2 YYNGEE. The CDR3 has 16 amino acids.

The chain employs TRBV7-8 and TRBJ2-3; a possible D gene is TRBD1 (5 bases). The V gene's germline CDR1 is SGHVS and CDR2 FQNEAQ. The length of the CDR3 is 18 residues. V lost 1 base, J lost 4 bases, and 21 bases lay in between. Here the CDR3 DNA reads TGTGCCAGCAGCTTAGAGGGTAGGGGCGTCCCACCTTCAGATACGCAGTATTTT. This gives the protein CASSLEGRGVPPSDTQYF.